This paragraph reports one T cell receptor beta chain. The record originates from a study of blood T cell repertoires in COVID-19. Overall study: T cells, B-cell-depleted T cells, or PBMCs provided the cDNA or gDNA that served as material.

Per the original methods: Reference gene primers were amplified, and this amplification served to estimate nucleated cell counts. TCRdb's copy holds only in-frame clones and misses some; the assay was immunoSEQ multiplex PCR. The V and J calls and clone size come from that table; D and trimming were worked out from the DNA. The table has approximately 260,000 clones, approximately 86% seen once; the top ten hold about 6%. In terms of age and location, participants ranged from about 18 to 90 years and lived in about two dozen US areas. Deletions cut 0 bases from V and 0 bases from J, with 13 bases between. The germline V gene encodes CDR1 SGHRS and CDR2 YFSETQ. The CDR3 spans 17 residues.

The J gene is TRBJ2-1, the V gene TRBV5-1; no definite D call. The sequence was collected from a woman in her twenties or thirties with acute COVID-19. The specimen sequenced was PBMCs or T cells enriched from blood (not recorded which). CDR3 residues: CASSLGDNPPSYNEQFF. The CDR3 nucleotides are TGCGCCAGCAGCTTGGGAGACAACCCCCCCTCCTACAATGAGCAGTTCTTC.